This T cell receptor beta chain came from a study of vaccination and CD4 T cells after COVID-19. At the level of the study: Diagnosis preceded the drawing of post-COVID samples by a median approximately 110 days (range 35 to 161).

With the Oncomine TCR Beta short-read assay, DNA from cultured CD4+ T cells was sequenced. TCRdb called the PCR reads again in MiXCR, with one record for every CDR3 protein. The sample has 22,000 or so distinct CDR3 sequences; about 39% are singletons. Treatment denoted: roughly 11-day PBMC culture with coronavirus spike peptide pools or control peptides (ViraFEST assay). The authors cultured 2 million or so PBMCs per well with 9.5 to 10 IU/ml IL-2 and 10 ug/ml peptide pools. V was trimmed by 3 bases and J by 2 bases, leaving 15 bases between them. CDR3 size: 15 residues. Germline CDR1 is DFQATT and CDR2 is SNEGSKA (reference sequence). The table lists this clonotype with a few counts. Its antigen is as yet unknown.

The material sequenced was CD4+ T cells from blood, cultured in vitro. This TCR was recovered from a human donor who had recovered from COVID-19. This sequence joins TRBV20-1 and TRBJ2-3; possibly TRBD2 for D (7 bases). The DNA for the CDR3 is TGCAGTGCTAGCTCTGCGGGGGCCCTCACAGATACGCAGTATTTT. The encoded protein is CSASSAGALTDTQYF.